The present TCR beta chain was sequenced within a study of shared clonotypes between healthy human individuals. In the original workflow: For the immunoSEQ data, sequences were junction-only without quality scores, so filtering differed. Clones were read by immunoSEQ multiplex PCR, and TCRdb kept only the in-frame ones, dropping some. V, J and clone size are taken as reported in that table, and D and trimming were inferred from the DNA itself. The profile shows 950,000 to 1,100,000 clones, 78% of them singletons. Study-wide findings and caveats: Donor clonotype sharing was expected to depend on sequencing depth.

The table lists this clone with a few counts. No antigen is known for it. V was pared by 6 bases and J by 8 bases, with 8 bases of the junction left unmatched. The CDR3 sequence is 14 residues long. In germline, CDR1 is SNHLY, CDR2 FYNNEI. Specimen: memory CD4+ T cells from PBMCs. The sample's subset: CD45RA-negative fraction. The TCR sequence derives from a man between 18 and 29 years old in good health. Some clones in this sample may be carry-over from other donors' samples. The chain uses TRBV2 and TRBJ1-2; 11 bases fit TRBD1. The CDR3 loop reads CASRRADRGPGYTF. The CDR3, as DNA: TGTGCCAGCAGGCGGGCGGACAGGGGGCCCGGCTACACCTTC.